A selection of T cell receptor beta chains follows, all from one sample in a study of blood T cell repertoires in COVID-19. Sequenced by immunoSEQ multiplex PCR; TCRdb stores in-frame clones only, minus some. The sample consists of about 73,000 clones, approximately 92% of them appearing once. The sample was peripheral blood. The receptor set was obtained from a man aged 80 or over with acute or convalescent COVID-19. Both conserved end residues are part of each CDR3. D genes are given only for firm matches. The size field is filled for only some rows; it gives once, few, many or a size class.

D: -
J: TRBJ1-6
V: TRBV19
size: few
CDR3: CASAQGYDNSPLHF
DNA: TGTGCCAGTGCTCAGGGCTACGATAATTCACCCCTCCACTTT

D: -
J: TRBJ1-1
V: TRBV30
size: -
CDR3: CAWTRDGETEAFF
DNA: TGTGCCTGGACCAGGGATGGGGAAACTGAAGCTTTCTTT

D: -
J: TRBJ1-1
V: TRBV18
size: -
CDR3: CASSPYRDTEAFF
DNA: TGTGCCAGCTCACCCTACAGGGATACTGAAGCTTTCTTT

D: TRBD1
J: TRBJ1-6
V: TRBV14
size: -
CDR3: CASSHPTGANNSPLHF
DNA: TGTGCCAGCAGCCACCCGACAGGGGCGAATAATTCACCCCTCCACTTT

D: TRBD2
J: TRBJ2-5
V: TRBV3-1/TRBV3-2
size: -
CDR3: CASSQTLAGAPTQYF
DNA: TGTGCCAGCAGCCAAACACTAGCGGGAGCCCCGACCCAGTACTTC

D: TRBD1
J: TRBJ1-1
V: TRBV3-1/TRBV3-2
size: -
CDR3: CASSQEQGAHTEAFF
DNA: TGTGCCAGCAGCCAAGAACAGGGGGCTCACACTGAAGCTTTCTTT

D: -
J: TRBJ2-7
V: TRBV30
size: few
CDR3: CASLLGTWGGGEQYF
DNA: TGTGCCTCGCTTCTAGGGACTTGGGGAGGCGGCGAGCAGTACTTC

D: TRBD1
J: TRBJ2-5
V: TRBV2
size: -
CDR3: CASVAGTGTPGAQYF
DNA: TGTGCCAGCGTCGCCGGGACAGGGACCCCTGGGGCCCAGTACTTC

D: TRBD1
J: TRBJ1-6
V: TRBV27
size: -
CDR3: CASSLSTGVYSPLHF
DNA: TGTGCCAGCAGTTTGTCTACAGGGGTCTATTCACCCCTCCACTTT

D: TRBD2
J: TRBJ2-3
V: TRBV30
size: -
CDR3: CAWSGLAGSTDTQYF
DNA: TGTGCCTGGAGCGGACTAGCGGGGAGCACAGATACGCAGTATTTT

D: TRBD1
J: TRBJ1-1
V: TRBV5-1
size: once
CDR3: CASSLSARRTGVMRDTEAFF
DNA: TGCGCCAGCAGCTTGTCGGCGCGCCGGACAGGGGTGATGAGGGACACTGAAGCTTTCTTT

D: -
J: TRBJ2-1
V: TRBV29-1
size: -
CDR3: CSVEDPGEQFF
DNA: TGCAGCGTTGAAGACCCTGGAGAACAGTTCTTC

D: TRBD1
J: TRBJ2-1
V: TRBV3-1/TRBV3-2
size: few
CDR3: CASSPRVGGAYNEQFF
DNA: TGTGCCAGCAGCCCCAGGGTAGGGGGCGCTTACAATGAGCAGTTCTTC

D: -
J: TRBJ1-2
V: TRBV5-8
size: -
CDR3: CASSLEPANYGYTF
DNA: TGTGCCAGCAGCTTGGAACCAGCTAACTATGGCTACACCTTC

D: TRBD1
J: TRBJ1-2
V: TRBV18
size: -
CDR3: CASSPIGQGVRGYTF
DNA: TGTGCCAGCTCGCCGATAGGACAGGGAGTGCGTGGCTACACCTTC

D: TRBD2
J: TRBJ2-7
V: TRBV5-1
size: few
CDR3: CASSLGGASGTSYEQYF
DNA: TGCGCCAGCAGCTTGGGAGGGGCTAGCGGGACGTCCTACGAGCAGTACTTC

D: -
J: TRBJ2-2
V: TRBV3-1/TRBV3-2
size: -
CDR3: CASSQWEGDGELFF
DNA: TGTGCCAGCAGCCAATGGGAAGGGGACGGGGAGCTGTTTTTT

D: -
J: TRBJ2-7
V: TRBV20-1
size: -
CDR3: CSATQGYEQYF
DNA: TGCAGTGCCACCCAGGGTTACGAGCAGTACTTC

D: -
J: TRBJ2-7
V: TRBV10-1
size: few
CDR3: CASSESLGYEQYF
DNA: TGCGCCAGCAGTGAGTCGCTAGGATACGAGCAGTACTTC

D: TRBD1
J: TRBJ1-1
V: TRBV4-1
size: -
CDR3: CASSRWGQGTDTEAFF
DNA: TGCGCCAGCAGCCGATGGGGACAGGGGACGGACACTGAAGCTTTCTTT

D: -
J: TRBJ1-1
V: TRBV2
size: few
CDR3: CASSPRSQAFF
DNA: TGTGCCAGCAGTCCCAGGTCTCAAGCTTTCTTT

D: TRBD1
J: TRBJ1-5
V: TRBV7-8
size: -
CDR3: CASSPGTVNSNQPQHF
DNA: TGTGCCAGCAGCCCAGGGACAGTTAATAGCAATCAGCCCCAGCATTTT

D: TRBD1
J: TRBJ2-7
V: TRBV2
size: few
CDR3: CASRQSGTGLSEQYF
DNA: TGTGCCAGCAGACAATCCGGGACAGGGCTTTCTGAGCAGTACTTC

D: TRBD2
J: TRBJ2-1
V: TRBV5-1
size: -
CDR3: CASSPGLAGGARDEQFF
DNA: TGCGCCAGCAGCCCGGGACTAGCGGGAGGGGCCAGGGATGAGCAGTTCTTC

D: -
J: TRBJ2-7
V: TRBV3-1/TRBV3-2
size: once
CDR3: CASSQGPGAGAGEQYF
DNA: TGTGCCAGCAGCCAAGGGCCCGGGGCAGGGGCGGGCGAGCAGTACTTC

D: TRBD2
J: TRBJ2-2
V: TRBV2
size: once
CDR3: CASLGRGGNTGELFF
DNA: TGTGCCAGCTTAGGCCGGGGGGGCAACACCGGGGAGCTGTTTTTT

D: TRBD1
J: TRBJ1-5
V: TRBV24-1
size: -
CDR3: CATSDGRTGDSNQPQHF
DNA: TGTGCCACCAGTGATGGGAGGACAGGTGATAGCAATCAGCCCCAGCATTTT

D: -
J: TRBJ2-1
V: TRBV11-2
size: -
CDR3: CASSQRQQQTYNEQFF
DNA: TGTGCCAGCAGCCAGAGACAGCAACAGACCTACAATGAGCAGTTCTTC

D: -
J: TRBJ2-1
V: TRBV5-1
size: -
CDR3: CASSLGSGVYNEQFF
DNA: TGCGCCAGCAGCTTGGGGTCAGGGGTTTACAATGAGCAGTTCTTC

D: TRBD1
J: TRBJ1-2
V: TRBV6-5
size: -
CDR3: CASSGQGGGYTF
DNA: TGTGCCAGCAGCGGACAGGGCGGTGGCTACACCTTC

D: TRBD1
J: TRBJ1-1
V: TRBV19
size: -
CDR3: CASREQGAKGTEAFF
DNA: TGTGCCAGTAGGGAACAGGGGGCGAAGGGGACTGAAGCTTTCTTT

D: TRBD1
J: TRBJ2-3
V: TRBV4-1
size: few
CDR3: CASSQEGRGTLSVDTQYF
DNA: TGCGCCAGCAGCCAAGAAGGCAGGGGGACCCTGTCCGTAGATACGCAGTATTTT

D: -
J: TRBJ2-7
V: TRBV6-6
size: -
CDR3: CASSFTGTLDEQYF
DNA: TGTGCCAGCAGTTTTACAGGGACCCTCGACGAGCAGTACTTC

D: -
J: TRBJ2-7
V: TRBV27
size: -
CDR3: CASSLLAPREGNEQYF
DNA: TGTGCCAGCAGTTTACTAGCGCCCAGGGAAGGGAACGAGCAGTACTTC

D: TRBD1
J: TRBJ2-4
V: TRBV6-1
size: -
CDR3: CASSDGRGQTKNIQYF
DNA: TGTGCCAGCAGTGACGGTAGGGGGCAGACCAAAAACATTCAGTACTTC

D: -
J: TRBJ2-7
V: TRBV18
size: -
CDR3: CASSPLETGYEQYF
DNA: TGTGCCAGCTCACCACTTGAGACGGGATACGAGCAGTACTTC

D: TRBD1
J: TRBJ2-5
V: TRBV3-1/TRBV3-2
size: -
CDR3: CASSQPPGQGGETQYF
DNA: TGTGCCAGCAGCCAACCCCCGGGACAGGGTGGCGAGACCCAGTACTTC

D: TRBD1
J: TRBJ2-3
V: TRBV24-1
size: -
CDR3: CATRGGQTDTQYF
DNA: TGTGCCACCAGAGGGGGACAGACAGATACGCAGTATTTT

D: -
J: TRBJ1-2
V: TRBV6-6
size: once
CDR3: CASRPQDYGYTF
DNA: TGTGCCAGCAGGCCACAAGATTACGGCTACACCTTC

D: TRBD2
J: TRBJ2-5
V: TRBV3-1/TRBV3-2
size: -
CDR3: CASSQERWVRSGGAETQYF
DNA: TGTGCCAGCAGCCAAGAAAGATGGGTTCGTAGCGGGGGTGCGGAGACCCAGTACTTC

D: -
J: TRBJ1-5
V: TRBV5-5
size: -
CDR3: CASSGAGDQPQHF
DNA: TGTGCCAGCAGCGGGGCGGGGGATCAGCCCCAGCATTTT

D: -
J: TRBJ2-1
V: TRBV11-2
size: -
CDR3: CASSLYGNYNEQFF
DNA: TGTGCCAGCAGCTTGTACGGGAACTACAATGAGCAGTTCTTC